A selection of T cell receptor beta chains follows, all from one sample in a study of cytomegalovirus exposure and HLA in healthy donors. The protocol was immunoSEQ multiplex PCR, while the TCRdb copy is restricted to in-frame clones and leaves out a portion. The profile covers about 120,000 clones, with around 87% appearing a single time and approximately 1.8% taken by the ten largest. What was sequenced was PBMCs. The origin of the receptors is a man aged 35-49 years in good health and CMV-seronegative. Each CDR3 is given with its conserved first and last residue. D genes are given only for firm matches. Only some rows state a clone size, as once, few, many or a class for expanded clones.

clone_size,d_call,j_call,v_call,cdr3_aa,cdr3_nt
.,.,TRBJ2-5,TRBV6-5,CASSYSFGEETQYF,TGTGCCAGCAGTTACTCATTCGGGGAAGAGACCCAGTACTTC
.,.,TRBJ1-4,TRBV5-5,CASSLLLTGEKLFF,TGTGCCAGCAGCTTACTTCTCACGGGGGAAAAACTGTTTTTT
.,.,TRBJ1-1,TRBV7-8,CASSLAWEGGTEAFF,TGTGCCAGCAGCTTAGCCTGGGAGGGGGGCACTGAAGCTTTCTTT
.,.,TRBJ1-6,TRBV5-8,CASSSTGQYSPLHF,TGTGCCAGCAGCTCCACAGGGCAGTATTCACCCCTCCACTTT
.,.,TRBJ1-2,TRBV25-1,CASSEWVGGDYGYTF,TGTGCCAGCAGTGAATGGGTAGGAGGGGACTATGGCTACACCTTC
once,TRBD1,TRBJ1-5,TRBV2,CASSTGVDQPQHF,TGTGCCAGCAGCACAGGGGTCGATCAGCCCCAGCATTTT
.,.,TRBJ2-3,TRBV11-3,CASSLRTDTQYF,TGTGCCAGCAGCTTGAGAACAGATACGCAGTATTTT
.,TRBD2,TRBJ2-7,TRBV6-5,CASSKRGGSYEQYF,TGTGCCAGCAGTAAGCGGGGGGGTTCCTACGAGCAGTACTTC
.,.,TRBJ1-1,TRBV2,CASSERLTEAFF,TGTGCCAGCAGTGAGAGGCTGACTGAAGCTTTCTTT
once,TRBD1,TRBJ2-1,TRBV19,CASKGQGAENEQFF,TGTGCCAGTAAAGGACAGGGGGCAGAAAATGAGCAGTTCTTC
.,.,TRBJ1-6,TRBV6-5,CASSYTSRPAVSPLHF,TGTGCCAGCAGTTACACATCTAGGCCGGCTGTTTCACCCCTCCACTTT
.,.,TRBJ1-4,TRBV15,CATSGHLNEKLFF,TGTGCCACTTCGGGACATCTTAACGAAAAACTGTTTTTT
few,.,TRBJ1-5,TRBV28,CASNRPRRPQHF,TGTGCCAGCAATCGTCCGAGGCGGCCCCAGCATTTT
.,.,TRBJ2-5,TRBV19,CASSISSPRETQYF,TGTGCCAGTAGTATCTCTTCACCCAGAGAGACCCAGTACTTC
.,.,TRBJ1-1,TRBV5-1,CASSSNPPTGNTEAFF,TGCGCCAGCAGCTCCAATCCTCCGACGGGGAACACTGAAGCTTTCTTT
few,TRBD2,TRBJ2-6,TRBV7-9,CASSPRGAGANVLTF,TGTGCCAGCAGCCCACGGGGGGCTGGGGCCAACGTCCTGACTTTC
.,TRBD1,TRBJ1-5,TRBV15,CATSPTGERSQHF,TGTGCCACCAGCCCGACAGGGGAGAGGTCCCAGCATTTT
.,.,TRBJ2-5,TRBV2,CASSEAQTPETQYF,TGTGCCAGCAGTGAGGCACAGACCCCAGAGACCCAGTACTTC
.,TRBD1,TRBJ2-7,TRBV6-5,CASSYSRTGSSYEQYF,TGTGCCAGCAGTTACTCGCGGACAGGGAGCTCCTACGAGCAGTACTTC
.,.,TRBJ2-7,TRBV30,CAWRPPGYEQYF,TGTGCCTGGAGACCGCCGGGGTACGAGCAGTACTTC
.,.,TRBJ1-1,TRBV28,CASSPSRTANTEAFF,TGTGCCAGCAGTCCTAGCCGGACTGCGAACACTGAAGCTTTCTTT
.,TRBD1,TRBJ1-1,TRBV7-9,CASRYGTVNTEAFF,TGTGCCAGCAGGTATGGGACAGTGAACACTGAAGCTTTCTTT
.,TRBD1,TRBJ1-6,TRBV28,CASSLIQGAINSPLHF,TGTGCCAGCAGTTTGATACAGGGGGCCATTAATTCACCCCTCCACTTT
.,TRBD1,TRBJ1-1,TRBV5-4,CASSPRQGAGSAEAFF,TGTGCCAGCAGCCCCCGACAGGGGGCGGGTAGCGCTGAAGCTTTCTTT
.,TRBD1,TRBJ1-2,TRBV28,CASSSTRQGRYYGYTF,TGTGCCAGCAGTTCGACCAGACAGGGAAGGTACTATGGCTACACCTTC
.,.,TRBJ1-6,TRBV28,CASSLIGRSYNSPLHF,TGTGCCAGCAGTTTAATTGGGCGCAGTTATAATTCACCCCTCCACTTT
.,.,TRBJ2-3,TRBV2,CASSVQGKDTQYF,TGTGCCAGCAGTGTCCAGGGTAAAGATACGCAGTATTTT
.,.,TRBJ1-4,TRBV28,CASSLWASANEKLFF,TGTGCCAGCAGTTTATGGGCCAGCGCTAATGAAAAACTGTTTTTT
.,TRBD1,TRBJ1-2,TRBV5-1,CASSLGPGQGAKGYTF,TGCGCCAGCAGCTTGGGGCCGGGACAGGGGGCGAAAGGCTACACCTTC
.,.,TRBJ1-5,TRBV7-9,CASSPGLSLRGPQHF,TGTGCCAGCAGCCCCGGTCTCTCTCTCCGGGGGCCCCAGCATTTT
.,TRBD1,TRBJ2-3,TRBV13,CASSIRQGGTDTQYF,TGTGCCAGCAGCATACGACAGGGTGGGACAGATACGCAGTATTTT
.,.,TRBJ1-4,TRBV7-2,CASSLQGKGEKLFF,TGTGCCAGCAGCTTACAGGGGAAGGGTGAAAAACTGTTTTTT
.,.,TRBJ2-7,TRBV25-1,CASSRSGYEQYF,TGTGCCAGCAGTCGATCGGGCTACGAGCAGTACTTC
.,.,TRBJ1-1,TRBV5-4,CASSRKLVATASEAFF,TGTGCCAGCAGCCGAAAATTGGTTGCGACAGCGAGTGAAGCTTTCTTT
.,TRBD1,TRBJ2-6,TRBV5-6,CASSLRTGAGANVLTF,TGTGCCAGCAGCTTGAGGACAGGGGCCGGGGCCAACGTCCTGACTTTC
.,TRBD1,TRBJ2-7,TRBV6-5,CASSTGQGVSEQYF,TGTGCCAGCAGTACGGGACAGGGAGTCTCCGAGCAGTACTTC
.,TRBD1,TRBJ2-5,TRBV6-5,CASGQGGGETQYF,TGTGCCAGTGGACAGGGCGGAGGAGAGACCCAGTACTTC
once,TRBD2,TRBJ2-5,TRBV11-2,CASSLNLAGGQETQYF,TGTGCCAGCAGCTTAAATCTAGCGGGGGGTCAAGAGACCCAGTACTTC
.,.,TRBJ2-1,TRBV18,CASSPSGQGYEQFF,TGTGCCAGCTCACCCTCTGGGCAGGGATATGAGCAGTTCTTC
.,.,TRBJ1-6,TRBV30,CAWSVGGSSYNSPLHF,TGTGCCTGGAGTGTAGGTGGGAGCTCCTATAATTCACCCCTCCACTTT
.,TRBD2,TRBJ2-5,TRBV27,CASAMTSVRETQYF,TGTGCCAGCGCCATGACTAGCGTGAGGGAGACCCAGTACTTC
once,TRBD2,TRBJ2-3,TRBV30,CAWSARSGGADTQYF,TGTGCCTGGAGCGCCCGCAGCGGGGGGGCAGATACGCAGTATTTT
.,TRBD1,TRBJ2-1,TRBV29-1,CSVTGGYEQFF,TGCAGCGTTACAGGGGGGTATGAGCAGTTCTTC
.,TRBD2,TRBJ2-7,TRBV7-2,CASSPSGGSIYEQYF,TGTGCCAGCAGCCCAAGCGGGGGTTCTATCTACGAGCAGTACTTC
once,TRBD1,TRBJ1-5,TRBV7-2,CASSPGGQGSQPQHF,TGTGCCAGCAGCCCAGGGGGACAGGGAAGCCAGCCCCAGCATTTT
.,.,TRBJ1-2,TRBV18,CASSPLDSPYGYTF,TGTGCCAGCTCACCACTGGACAGCCCCTATGGCTACACCTTC
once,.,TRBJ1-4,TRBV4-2,CASSLRSRDNREKLFF,TGTGCCAGCAGCCTGAGGTCCCGGGACAATCGGGAAAAACTGTTTTTT
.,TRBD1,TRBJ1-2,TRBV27,CASSYRGEGYTF,TGTGCCAGCAGCTACAGGGGAGAAGGCTACACCTTC
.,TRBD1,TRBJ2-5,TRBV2,CASNPRDRGSETQYF,TGTGCCAGCAATCCCCGGGACAGGGGGTCAGAGACCCAGTACTTC
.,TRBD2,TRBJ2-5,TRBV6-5,CASSYSRASGQETQYF,TGTGCCAGCAGTTACTCGAGGGCTAGCGGGCAAGAGACCCAGTACTTC
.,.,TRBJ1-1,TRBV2,CASSDGIGNTEAFF,TGTGCCAGCAGCGACGGGATTGGGAACACTGAAGCTTTCTTT
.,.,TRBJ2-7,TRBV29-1,CSVKGLYSYEQYF,TGCAGCGTAAAGGGACTGTATTCCTACGAGCAGTACTTC
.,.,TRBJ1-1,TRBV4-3,CASSPGGGRDTEAFF,TGCGCCAGCAGCCCAGGTGGAGGGAGGGACACTGAAGCTTTCTTT
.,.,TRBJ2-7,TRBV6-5,CASSSLKGGSYEQYF,TGTGCCAGCAGTTCCCTCAAAGGAGGGTCCTACGAGCAGTACTTC
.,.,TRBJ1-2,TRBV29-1,CSVTGGNYGYTF,TGCAGCGTTACAGGCGGTAACTATGGCTACACCTTC
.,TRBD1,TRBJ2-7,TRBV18,CASSPDRGETYEQYF,TGTGCCAGCTCACCGGACAGGGGAGAAACCTACGAGCAGTACTTC
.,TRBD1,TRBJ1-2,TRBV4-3,CASSQVQGHGYTF,TGCGCCAGCAGCCAAGTACAGGGGCATGGCTACACCTTC
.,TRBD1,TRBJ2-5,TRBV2,CASSATGVVETQYF,TGTGCCAGCAGTGCGACAGGGGTGGTTGAGACCCAGTACTTC
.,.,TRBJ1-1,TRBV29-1,CSVERYGVGAMNTEAFF,TGCAGCGTTGAGAGATACGGGGTGGGCGCCATGAACACTGAAGCTTTCTTT